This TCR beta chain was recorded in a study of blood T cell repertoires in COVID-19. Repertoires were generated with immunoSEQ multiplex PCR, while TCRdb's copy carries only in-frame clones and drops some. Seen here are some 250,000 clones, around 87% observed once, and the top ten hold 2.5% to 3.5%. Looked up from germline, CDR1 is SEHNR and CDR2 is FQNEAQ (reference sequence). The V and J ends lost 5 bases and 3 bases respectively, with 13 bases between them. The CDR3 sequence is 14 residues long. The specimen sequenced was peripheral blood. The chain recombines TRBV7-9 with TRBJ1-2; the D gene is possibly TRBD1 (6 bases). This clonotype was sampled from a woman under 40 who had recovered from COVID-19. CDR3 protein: CASSPIRGYYGYTF. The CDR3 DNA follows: TGTGCCAGCAGCCCCATCAGGGGCTACTATGGCTACACCTTC.